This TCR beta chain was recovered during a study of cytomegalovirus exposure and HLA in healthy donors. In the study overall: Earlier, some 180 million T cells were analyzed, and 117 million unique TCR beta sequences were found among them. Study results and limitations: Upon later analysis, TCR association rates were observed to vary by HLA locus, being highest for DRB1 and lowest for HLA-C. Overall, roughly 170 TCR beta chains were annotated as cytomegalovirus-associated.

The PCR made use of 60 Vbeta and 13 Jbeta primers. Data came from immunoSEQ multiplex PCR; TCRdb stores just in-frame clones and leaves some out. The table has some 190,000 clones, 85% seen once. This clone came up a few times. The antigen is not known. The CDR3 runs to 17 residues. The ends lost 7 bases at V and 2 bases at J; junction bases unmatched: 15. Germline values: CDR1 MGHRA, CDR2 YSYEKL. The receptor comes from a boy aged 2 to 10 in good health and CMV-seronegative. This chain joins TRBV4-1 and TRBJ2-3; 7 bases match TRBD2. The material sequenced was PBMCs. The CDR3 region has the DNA TGCGCCAGCAAGAGGGTTTGGCGGGAGTCGGTCACAGATACGCAGTATTTT. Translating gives CASKRVWRESVTDTQYF.